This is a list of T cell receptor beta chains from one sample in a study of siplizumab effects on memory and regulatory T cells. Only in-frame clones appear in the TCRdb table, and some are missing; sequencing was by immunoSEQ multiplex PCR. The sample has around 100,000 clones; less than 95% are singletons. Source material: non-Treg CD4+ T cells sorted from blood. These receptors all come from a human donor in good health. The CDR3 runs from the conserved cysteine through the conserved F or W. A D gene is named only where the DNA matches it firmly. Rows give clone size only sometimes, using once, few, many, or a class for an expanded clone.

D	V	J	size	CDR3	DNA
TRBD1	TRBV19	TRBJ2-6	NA	CASSPTPGQVLTGANVLTF	TGTGCCAGTAGTCCCACACCAGGACAGGTTCTAACTGGGGCCAACGTCCTGACTTTC
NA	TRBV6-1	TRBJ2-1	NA	CASSEEEGRGFEEFF	TGTGCCAGCAGTGAAGAAGAGGGGAGAGGTTTCGAGGAGTTCTTC
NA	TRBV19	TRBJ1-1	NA	CASTGQLNTEAFF	TGTGCCAGTACAGGACAGTTAAACACTGAAGCTTTCTTT
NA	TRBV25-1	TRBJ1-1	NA	CASSHRAMNTEAFF	TGTGCCAGCAGCCACAGGGCCATGAACACTGAAGCTTTCTTT
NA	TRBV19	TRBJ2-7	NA	CASSPGGKGAYEQYF	TGTGCCAGTAGTCCTGGTGGAAAGGGGGCCTACGAGCAGTACTTC
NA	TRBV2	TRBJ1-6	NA	CASSVNPGPNSPLHF	TGTGCCAGCAGTGTTAATCCGGGACCAAATTCACCCCTCCACTTT
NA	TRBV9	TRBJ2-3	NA	CASSVEGQATDTQYF	TGTGCCAGCAGCGTAGAGGGGCAGGCTACAGATACGCAGTATTTT
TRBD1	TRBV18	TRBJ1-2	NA	CASSAGTGGDGYTF	TGTGCCAGCTCCGCTGGGACAGGGGGCGATGGCTACACCTTC
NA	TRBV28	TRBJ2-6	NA	CASSFFPPGANVLTF	TGTGCCAGCAGTTTCTTTCCCCCTGGGGCCAACGTCCTGACTTTC
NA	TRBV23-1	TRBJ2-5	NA	CASSQSSGKQETQYF	TGCGCCAGCAGTCAATCGTCGGGAAAACAAGAGACCCAGTACTTC
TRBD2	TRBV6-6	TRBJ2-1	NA	CASSRGLADNEQFF	TGTGCCAGCAGTAGGGGACTAGCAGACAATGAGCAGTTCTTC
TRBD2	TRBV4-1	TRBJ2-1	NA	CASSLSPTSGNLPGSYNEQFF	TGCGCCAGCAGCCTTAGCCCGACTAGCGGGAACCTTCCGGGGTCCTACAATGAGCAGTTCTTC
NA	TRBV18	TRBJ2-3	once	CAGGGLKKDTQYF	TGTGCCGGAGGGGGCTTGAAAAAAGATACGCAGTATTTT
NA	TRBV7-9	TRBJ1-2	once	CASSAGGYTF	TGTGCCAGCAGCGCCGGCGGCTACACCTTC
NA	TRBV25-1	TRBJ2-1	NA	CASSEYGDLNEQFF	TGTGCCAGCAGTGAATATGGTGACCTCAATGAGCAGTTCTTC
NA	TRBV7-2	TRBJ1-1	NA	CASSFGANMNTEAFF	TGTGCCAGCAGCTTCGGGGCCAATATGAACACTGAAGCTTTCTTT
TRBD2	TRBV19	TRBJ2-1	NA	CASSMGLAGGLNEQFF	TGTGCCAGTAGTATGGGGCTAGCGGGAGGGCTCAATGAGCAGTTCTTC
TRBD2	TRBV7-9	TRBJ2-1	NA	CASSLAAGGPFF	TGTGCCAGCAGCTTAGCGGCGGGAGGTCCGTTCTTC
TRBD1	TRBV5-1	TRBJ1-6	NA	CASSSGQVRLNSPLHF	TGCGCCAGCAGCTCGGGACAGGTCCGCCTTAATTCACCCCTCCACTTT
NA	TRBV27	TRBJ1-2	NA	CASSNIDGNAKGYTF	TGTGCCAGCAGTAATATCGACGGAAATGCGAAGGGCTACACCTTC
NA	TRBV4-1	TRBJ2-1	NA	CASSQETGTGSGEQFF	TGCGCCAGCAGCCAAGAAACAGGGACGGGTTCCGGTGAGCAGTTCTTC
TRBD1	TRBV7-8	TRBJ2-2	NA	CASSLEQGVYTGELFF	TGTGCCAGCAGCTTAGAACAGGGGGTTTACACCGGGGAGCTGTTTTTT
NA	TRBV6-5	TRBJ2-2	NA	CASRRMGLDTGELFF	TGTGCCAGCAGAAGGATGGGTCTGGACACCGGGGAGCTGTTTTTT
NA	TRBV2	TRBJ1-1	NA	CASSDTQYTEAFF	TGTGCCAGCAGTGACACGCAGTACACTGAAGCTTTCTTT
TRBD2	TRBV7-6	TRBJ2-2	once	CASAVLAGGPNTGELFF	TGTGCCAGCGCAGTCCTGGCGGGAGGGCCTAACACCGGGGAGCTGTTTTTT
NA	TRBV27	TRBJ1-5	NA	CASSQTRLSFNQPQHF	TGTGCCAGCAGTCAAACACGACTCTCCTTCAATCAGCCCCAGCATTTT
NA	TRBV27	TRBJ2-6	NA	CASALYRVSGANVLTF	TGTGCCAGCGCTCTTTACAGGGTCTCTGGGGCCAACGTCCTGACTTTC
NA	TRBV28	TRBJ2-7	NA	CASRASYEQYF	TGTGCCAGCAGAGCATCCTACGAGCAGTACTTC
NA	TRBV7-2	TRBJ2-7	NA	CASSLRWPPEQYF	TGTGCCAGCAGCCTCCGGTGGCCACCCGAGCAGTACTTC
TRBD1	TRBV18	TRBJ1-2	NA	CASSSVYAGGTNYGYTF	TGTGCCAGCTCATCCGTCTATGCAGGGGGCACTAACTATGGCTACACCTTC
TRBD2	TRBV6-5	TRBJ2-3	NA	CASSGLAGVTDTQYF	TGTGCCAGCAGCGGACTAGCGGGAGTGACAGATACGCAGTATTTT
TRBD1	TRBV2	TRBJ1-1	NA	CASRYDRGQRTEAFF	TGTGCCAGCAGGTATGACAGGGGGCAACGGACTGAAGCTTTCTTT
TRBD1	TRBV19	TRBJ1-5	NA	CASTRQDRGNQPQHF	TGTGCCAGTACCCGGCAGGACAGGGGGAATCAGCCCCAGCATTTT
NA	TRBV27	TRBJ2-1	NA	CASKWSPLQHEQFF	TGTGCCAGCAAGTGGTCCCCCCTCCAACATGAGCAGTTCTTC
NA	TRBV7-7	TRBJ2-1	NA	CASSPPWVSWNEQFF	TGTGCTAGCAGCCCCCCCTGGGTATCGTGGAATGAGCAGTTCTTC
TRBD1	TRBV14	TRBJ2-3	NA	CASSPWTGGGVTDTQYF	TGTGCCAGCAGCCCGTGGACAGGGGGCGGTGTAACAGATACGCAGTATTTT
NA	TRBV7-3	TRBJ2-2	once	CASSPERWEYTGELFF	TGTGCCAGCAGCCCAGAGCGGTGGGAATACACCGGGGAGCTGTTTTTT
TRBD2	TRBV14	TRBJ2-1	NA	CASSQIGTSGIYNEQFF	TGTGCCAGCAGCCAAATCGGGACTAGCGGGATCTACAATGAGCAGTTCTTC
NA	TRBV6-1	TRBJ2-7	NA	CASTPRRGPVYEQYF	TGTGCCAGCACCCCCCGGAGGGGGCCGGTCTACGAGCAGTACTTC
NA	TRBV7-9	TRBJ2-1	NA	CASSLAGEQFF	TGTGCCAGCAGCTTAGCGGGTGAGCAGTTCTTC
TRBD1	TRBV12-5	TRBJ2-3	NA	CASGLGGQGGADTQYF	TGTGCTAGTGGTTTGGGAGGACAGGGGGGCGCAGATACGCAGTATTTT
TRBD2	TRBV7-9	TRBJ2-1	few	CASSSWTSGRDEQFF	TGTGCCAGCAGCTCGTGGACTAGCGGGAGGGATGAGCAGTTCTTC
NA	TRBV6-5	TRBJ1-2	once	CASSYRDFYGYTF	TGTGCCAGCAGCTACCGGGATTTCTATGGCTACACCTTC
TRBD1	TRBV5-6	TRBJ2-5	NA	CASSSGQGGTQYF	TGTGCCAGCAGCTCCGGACAGGGGGGGACCCAGTACTTC
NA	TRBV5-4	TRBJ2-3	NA	CASSLGLADTQYF	TGTGCCAGCAGCTTGGGACTAGCAGATACGCAGTATTTT
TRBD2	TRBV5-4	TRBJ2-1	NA	CASSLGLAGGGIF	TGTGCCAGCAGCCTCGGACTAGCGGGAGGAGGAATCTTC
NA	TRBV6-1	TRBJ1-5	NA	CASIGANQPQHF	TGTGCCAGCATAGGGGCCAATCAGCCCCAGCATTTT
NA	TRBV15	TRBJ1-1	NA	CATQEGAITEAFF	TGTGCCACACAAGAAGGGGCGATCACTGAAGCTTTCTTT
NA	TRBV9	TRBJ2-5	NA	CASSPLGAARTQYF	TGTGCCAGCAGCCCCTTAGGAGCCGCCCGGACCCAGTACTTC
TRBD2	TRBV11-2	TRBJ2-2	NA	CASSLEPSGTVYTGELFF	TGTGCCAGCAGCTTAGAACCTAGCGGGACCGTGTACACCGGGGAGCTGTTTTTT
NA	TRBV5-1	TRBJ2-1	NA	CASSLVEAYNEQFF	TGCGCCAGCAGCTTGGTGGAAGCCTACAATGAGCAGTTCTTC
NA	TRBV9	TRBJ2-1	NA	CASSVGGSEQFF	TGTGCCAGCAGCGTAGGGGGTAGTGAGCAGTTCTTC
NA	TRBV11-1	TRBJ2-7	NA	CASSPTPPSSGEDEQYF	TGTGCCAGCAGCCCAACCCCCCCTAGCAGCGGAGAAGACGAGCAGTACTTC
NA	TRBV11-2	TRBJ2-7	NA	CASSLVPGVEQYF	TGTGCCAGCAGCTTAGTCCCGGGAGTAGAGCAGTACTTC
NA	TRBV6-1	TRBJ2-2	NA	CASSEGLLSRELFF	TGTGCCAGCAGTGAGGGCCTGTTAAGTCGGGAGCTGTTTTTT
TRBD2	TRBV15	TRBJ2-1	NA	CATSRDVGTRNEQFF	TGTGCCACCAGCAGAGATGTAGGGACTAGAAATGAGCAGTTCTTC
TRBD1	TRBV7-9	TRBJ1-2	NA	CASSATGQVYGYTF	TGTGCCAGCAGCGCAACGGGACAGGTCTATGGCTACACCTTC
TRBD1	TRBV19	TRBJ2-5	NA	CASSMPGQGSTAQYF	TGTGCCAGTAGTATGCCGGGACAGGGTTCTACGGCCCAGTACTTC
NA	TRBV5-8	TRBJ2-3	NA	CASSLVWGRTDTQYF	TGTGCCAGCAGCTTGGTCTGGGGGCGCACAGATACGCAGTATTTT